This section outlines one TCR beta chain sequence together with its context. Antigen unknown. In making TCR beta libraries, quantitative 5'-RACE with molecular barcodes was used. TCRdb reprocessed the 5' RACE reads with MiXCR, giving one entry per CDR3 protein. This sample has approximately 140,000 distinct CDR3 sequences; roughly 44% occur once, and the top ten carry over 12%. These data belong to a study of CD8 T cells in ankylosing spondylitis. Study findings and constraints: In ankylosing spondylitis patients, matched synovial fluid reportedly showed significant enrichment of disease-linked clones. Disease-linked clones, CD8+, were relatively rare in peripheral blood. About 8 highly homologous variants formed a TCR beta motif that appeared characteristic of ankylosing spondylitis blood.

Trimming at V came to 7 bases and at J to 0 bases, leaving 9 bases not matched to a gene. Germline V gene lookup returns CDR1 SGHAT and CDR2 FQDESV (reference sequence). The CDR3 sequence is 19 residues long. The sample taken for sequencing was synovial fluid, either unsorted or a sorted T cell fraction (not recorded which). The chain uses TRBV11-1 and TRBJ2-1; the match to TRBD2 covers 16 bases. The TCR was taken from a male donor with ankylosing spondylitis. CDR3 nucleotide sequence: TGTGCCAGCAAGGCACCGGGACTAGCGGGAGGGAGCTCCTACAATGAGCAGTTCTTC. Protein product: CASKAPGLAGGSSYNEQFF.